This paragraph covers one T cell receptor beta chain sequence. This sample is part of a study of blood T cell repertoires in COVID-19. Study summary: Spain, Italy and the United States supplied samples that represented acute and convalescent COVID-19. From T cells, B-cell-depleted T cells, or PBMCs came the material, which was cDNA or gDNA.

Per the authors' pipeline: Estimation of nucleated cell counts relied on the amplification of reference gene primers. The protocol was immunoSEQ multiplex PCR, while the TCRdb copy is restricted to in-frame clones and leaves out a portion. The DNA gave D and trimming, while V, J and clone size come from that table. The sample lists 160,000 or so clones, approximately 91% seen once, with roughly 2.1% in the top ten. This clonotype originated in a man younger than 30 with acute or convalescent COVID-19. Sequencing was done on a sample of peripheral blood.

CDR3 sequence (DNA): TGTGCCAGCCAAAAGGACAGACCCGGGGAGCTGTTTTTT. Translation: CASQKDRPGELFF. This chain joins TRBV12-3 or TRBV12-4 and TRBJ2-2, with D maybe TRBD1 (6 bases). The CDR3 runs 13 residues. Trimming cost V 8 bases and J 6 bases, with 13 bases left between them.